Below, 8 T cell receptor beta chains from the same sample are listed, as sequenced in a study of cytomegalovirus exposure and HLA in healthy donors. PCR employed 60 Vbeta and 13 Jbeta primers. Only in-frame clones appear in the TCRdb table, and some are missing; sequencing was by immunoSEQ multiplex PCR. The sample comprises about 150,000 clones, over 60% of which are singletons, and 3% rests with the top ten. Sequenced input: PBMCs. The receptor source for this set is a middle-aged man in good health and CMV-seropositive.

The rearrangement uses TRBV5-6 and TRBJ1-5, with 7 positions matching TRBD1. CDR1 is SGHDT and CDR2 is YYEEEE in the germline V gene. This CDR3 region has 16 residues. V trimming: 3 bases; J trimming: 1 base; junction bases outside the gene matches: 7. CDR3 nucleotides: TGTGCCAGCAGCTCGTACAGGGGAGTGAGCAATCAGCCCCAGCATTTT. Translated, it gives CASSSYRGVSNQPQHF.

The chain carries TRBV6-1 and TRBJ1-1, with D possibly TRBD1 on 6 matching bases. This CDR3 is 15 amino acids long. Trimming shortened V by 5 bases and J by 0 bases, and 13 bases separated the two germline ends. Germline values: CDR1 MNHNS, CDR2 SASEGT. In nucleotides, the CDR3 is TGTGCCAGCAGTCCCGGGGGGGGCTTGAACACTGAAGCTTTCTTT. Translation: CASSPGGGLNTEAFF.

The chain carries TRBV11-3 and TRBJ2-1, with TRBD2 matching 13 bases. From germline, CDR1 is SGHNT and CDR2 YENEEA. The CDR3 totals 15 residues. V lost 5 bases and J lost 8; bases outside the gene matches: 6. The CDR3 DNA follows: TGTGCCAGCAGCCCGGGGACTAGCGGGAAGGATGAGCAGTTCTTC. It translates to CASSPGTSGKDEQFF.

The J gene is TRBJ2-3, the V gene TRBV9; a weak D match, TRBD1 (5 bases). V lost 3 bases and J 7 bases, leaving 12 bases between the germline ends. From germline, CDR1 is SGDLS and CDR2 YYNGEE. The CDR3 sequence is 13 residues long. CDR3 protein: CASSAGLVYTQYF. The CDR3 DNA follows: TGTGCCAGCAGCGCAGGGCTAGTCTATACGCAGTATTTT.

The rearrangement uses TRBV5-6 and TRBJ2-2, with D possibly TRBD2 on 6 matching bases. Germline V gene data show CDR1 as SGHDT and CDR2 as YYEEEE. This CDR3 comprises 16 residues. V lost 5 bases to trimming and J lost 0 bases, with 14 bases between them. The CDR3 reads CASRFRSSANTGELFF. Here the CDR3 DNA reads TGTGCCAGCAGGTTCAGGTCTAGCGCGAACACCGGGGAGCTGTTTTTT.

This chain joins TRBV6-1 and TRBJ2-2; 8 bases fit TRBD2. This CDR3 is 18 amino acids long. Germline V gives CDR1 MNHNS, CDR2 SASEGT. The junction had 17 bases not matched to a gene; V was cut back by 4 bases and J by 7 bases. The CDR3 is CASSGSFLGSGVDGELFF. The CDR3 bases are TGTGCCAGCAGTGGGAGTTTTTTAGGTAGCGGGGTAGACGGGGAGCTGTTTTTT.

The CDR3 region is CASSFRTGGDEQYF. The CDR3 DNA follows: TGCGCCAGCAGCTTCCGGACAGGGGGCGACGAGCAGTACTTC. The chain carries TRBV5-1 and TRBJ2-7; 11 nucleotides agree with TRBD1. This CDR3 has 14 residues. Germline V CDR1 and CDR2: SGHRS, YFSETQ. V trimming: 2 bases; J trimming: 5 bases; junction bases outside the gene matches: 3.

CDR3 bases: TGTGCCAGCAGCGTCGGGACAGTAACTAGCACAGATACGCAGTATTTT. Translating gives CASSVGTVTSTDTQYF. This sequence joins TRBV9 and TRBJ2-3; TRBD1 agrees at 7 bases. Losses at the gene ends were 2 bases for V and 0 bases for J; bases not matched to a gene: 6. CDR1 and CDR2 (germline): SGDLS, YYNGEE. The CDR3 contains 16 residues.